What follows describes a single T cell receptor (beta chain). The data are from a study of control samples from healthy donors and cancer patients. V lost 1 base and J lost 10, with 14 bases in between. The germline V gene encodes CDR1 MGHRA and CDR2 YSYEKL. This CDR3 spans 13 amino acids. The protocol was immunoSEQ multiplex PCR, while the TCRdb copy is restricted to in-frame clones and leaves out a portion. The table shows about 100,000 clones, with more than 85% occurring only once. The sequencing input was blood. The clonotype was recovered from a man aged 18 to 30 in good health. The chain employs TRBV4-1 and TRBJ2-7; D is undetermined. CDR3 sequence reads: CASSQVGSVDQYF. The CDR3 DNA is TGCGCCAGCAGCCAAGTCGGCTCGGTGGATCAGTACTTC.